This T cell receptor (beta chain) was sequenced in a study of blood T cell repertoires in COVID-19. Authors' analysis steps: Estimation of nucleated cell counts was performed using reference gene primer amplification. Profiled with immunoSEQ multiplex PCR; TCRdb holds only in-frame clones, not every one. That table gives V, J and clone size, and the DNA gave D and trimming. The sample includes some 220,000 clones, more than 80% of them seen just once. There are 15 residues in the CDR3. Germline V CDR1 and CDR2: SGHVS, FQNEAQ. V lost 6 bases to trimming and J lost 2 bases; unmatched junction nucleotides: 5.

The receptor was derived from a woman younger than 30 in a cohort exposed to, infected with or recovered from COVID-19 (not recorded which). This chain joins TRBV7-8 and TRBJ2-2, with 8 bases lining up with TRBD2. The specimen was PBMCs or T cells enriched from blood (not recorded which). CDR3 sequence (DNA): TGTGCCAGCAGATCGCTAGCGGGCAACACCGGGGAGCTGTTTTTT. Translated: CASRSLAGNTGELFF.